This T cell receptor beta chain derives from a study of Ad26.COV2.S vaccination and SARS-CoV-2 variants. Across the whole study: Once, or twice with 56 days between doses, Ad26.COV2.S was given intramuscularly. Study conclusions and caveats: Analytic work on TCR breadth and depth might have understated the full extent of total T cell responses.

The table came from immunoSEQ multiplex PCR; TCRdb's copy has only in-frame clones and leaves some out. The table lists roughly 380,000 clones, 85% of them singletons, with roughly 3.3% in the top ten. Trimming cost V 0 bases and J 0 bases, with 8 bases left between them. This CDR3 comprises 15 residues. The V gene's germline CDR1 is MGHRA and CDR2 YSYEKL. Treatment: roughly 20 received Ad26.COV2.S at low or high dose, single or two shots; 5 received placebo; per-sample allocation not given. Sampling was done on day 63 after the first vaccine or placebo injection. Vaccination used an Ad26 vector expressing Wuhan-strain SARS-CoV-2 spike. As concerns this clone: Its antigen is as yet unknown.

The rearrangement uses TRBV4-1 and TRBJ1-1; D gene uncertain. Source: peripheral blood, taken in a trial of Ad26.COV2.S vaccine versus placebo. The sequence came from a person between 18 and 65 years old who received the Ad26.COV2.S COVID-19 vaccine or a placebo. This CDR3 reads CASSQDPGLNTEAFF. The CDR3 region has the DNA TGCGCCAGCAGCCAAGATCCAGGTCTGAACACTGAAGCTTTCTTT.